The 11 T cell receptor beta chains given below trace back to one sample, sequenced in a study of regulatory dendritic cells for organ transplantation. Sequencing was performed with immunoSEQ multiplex PCR; in TCRdb, only in-frame clones are kept and a portion is missing. The profile covers roughly 28,000 clones, with about four fifths appearing a single time and 0.1% taken by the ten largest. Sequenced input: naive CD4+ T cells from blood. Sample subset: CD45RA+ naive T cells. These receptors came from a human donor in good health.

V is TRBV5-1 and J is TRBJ2-7, with 12 bases identical to TRBD1. The germline CDR1 and CDR2 sequences are SGHRS and YFSETQ. With 4 bases clipped from V and 5 bases from J, the junction kept 7 bases outside the gene matches. CDR3 size: 15 residues. The CDR3 DNA reads TGCGCCAGCAGCGGCCCCGGGACAGGGGGCGACGAGCAGTACTTC. Protein: CASSGPGTGGDEQYF.

The rearrangement uses TRBV5-8 and TRBJ2-1; D is perhaps TRBD1 (6 bases). CDR3 size: 15 residues. CDR1 is SGHTS and CDR2 is YDEGEE in the germline V gene. The germline V and J ends were trimmed by 5 bases and 0 bases, with 12 bases remaining between them. Here the CDR3 reads CASSFTGSSYNEQFF. For the CDR3, the DNA is TGTGCCAGCAGTTTTACAGGGAGCTCCTACAATGAGCAGTTCTTC.

The chain couples TRBV18 to TRBJ2-5, with 10 bases lining up with TRBD2. The CDR3 runs to 15 residues. The junction had 2 bases not matched to a gene; V was cut back by 2 bases and J by 2 bases. From germline, CDR1 is KGHSH and CDR2 LQKENI. The CDR3, as DNA: TGTGCCAGCTCACCATCTAGCGGGGGTCAAGAGACCCAGTACTTC. Protein product: CASSPSSGGQETQYF.

This sequence joins TRBV5-5 and TRBJ1-1, with TRBD1 matching 9 bases. From germline, CDR1 is SGHKS and CDR2 YYEKEE (reference sequence). This CDR3 is 15 amino acids long. The J segment lost 3 bases and the V segment lost 3 bases, leaving 6 bases of the junction unmatched. The CDR3 spells CASSSLQGADTEAFF. The CDR3 nucleotides read TGTGCCAGCAGCTCACTACAGGGGGCTGACACTGAAGCTTTCTTT.

This CDR3 reads CASSPHRGLGQYQPQHF. The CDR3 coding sequence is TGTGCCAGCAGCCCCCATCGTGGTTTGGGACAGTATCAGCCCCAGCATTTT. The genes are TRBV7-2 and TRBJ1-5, with 7 bases identical to TRBD1. CDR3 length: 17 residues. With V trimmed by 5 bases and J by 5 bases, 15 bases remained unmatched. The germline CDR1 and CDR2 sequences are SGHTA and FQGNSA.

The CDR3 loop is CAIAKGLAGGTGTDTQYF. CDR3 in DNA: TGTGCCATCGCCAAGGGACTAGCGGGGGGGACAGGCACAGATACGCAGTATTTT. The chain employs TRBV10-3 and TRBJ2-3; 16 positions agree with TRBD2. J gave up 1 base and V 8 bases, and 9 bases lay outside the gene matches. The CDR3 extends over 18 amino acids. Germline CDR1 and CDR2: ENHRY and SYGVKD.

This chain uses TRBV2 with TRBJ2-7; no clear D. CDR1 is SNHLY and CDR2 is FYNNEI in the germline V gene. The CDR3 totals 13 residues. Trimming removed 3 bases from V and 7 bases from J, with 13 bases in between. The CDR3 nucleotides are TGTGCCAGCAGTGACGCGGCAGTCTCTGAGCAGTACTTC. It codes for CASSDAAVSEQYF.

The rearrangement joins TRBV19 to TRBJ1-2; 8 bases fit TRBD1. CDR1 is LNHDA, CDR2 SQIVND, per germline (reference sequence). This CDR3 has 14 amino acids. Germline trimming cut 9 bases from V and 3 bases from J; bases unmatched to any gene: 9. This CDR3 reads CASRSGGNDYGYTF. The DNA of the CDR3 is TGTGCCAGCCGGTCAGGGGGCAACGACTATGGCTACACCTTC.

The CDR3 DNA reads TGTGCCAGTAGTGGCACACAGAACACTGAAGCTTTCTTT. It is translated as CASSGTQNTEAFF. The chain links TRBV19 to TRBJ1-1; D remains ambiguous. V gave up 5 bases and J gave up 1 base, with 8 bases separating them. Looked up from germline, CDR1 is LNHDA and CDR2 is SQIVND (reference sequence). The CDR3 runs 13 residues.

DNA for the CDR3: TGTGCCAGTAACATACGACTAGCGGGAGATACGCAGTATTTT. This sequence encodes CASNIRLAGDTQYF. The chain links TRBV19 to TRBJ2-3; 10 nucleotides line up with TRBD2. The germline CDR1 and CDR2 sequences are LNHDA and SQIVND (reference sequence). This CDR3 region has 14 residues. V dropped 7 bases and J dropped 5; count of bases not matched to a gene: 6.

This clone was seen just once. The chain employs TRBV4-1 and TRBJ2-3; possible D gene TRBD1, 5 bases. This CDR3 contains 16 residues. Germline V gene data show CDR1 as MGHRA and CDR2 as YSYEKL. V lost 4 bases and J 3 bases, leaving 17 bases between the germline ends. The CDR3 reads CASSPPVQGGTDTQYF. Here the CDR3 DNA reads TGCGCCAGCAGCCCACCAGTCCAGGGTGGAACAGATACGCAGTATTTT.